The clone carrying this T cell receptor (beta chain) was counted many times. Its antigen is unidentified. This specimen belongs to a study of T cells in Graves' hyperthyroidism and ophthalmopathy. The study's findings and limits: Most thyroid clonotypes that were expanded above 0.001 also turned up in blood. Ophthalmopathy, as predicted by the model, came a median about six months after the prediction.

RNA transcripts gave rise to amplified TCR beta CDR3 regions. The HTBI set primed first-round TCR CDR3 RT-PCR. TCRdb reprocessed the multiplex PCR reads via MiXCR and lists one record per CDR3 protein. The table shows hundreds of thousands of distinct CDR3 sequences, with approximately 14% occurring only once. Out of 10 ml of fresh peripheral blood came the PBMCs. The sequencing sample was made of blood. The receptor was isolated from a middle-aged woman with Graves' ophthalmopathy.

CDR3 residues: CASTGHSGANVLTF. CDR3 nucleotide sequence: TGTGCCAGTACAGGGCATTCTGGGGCCAACGTCCTGACTTTC. The chain has TRBV6-2 or TRBV6-3 and TRBJ2-6, with a tentative D call TRBD1 (6 bases). The CDR3 is made up of 14 amino acids. Germline V gene sequence: CDR1 MNHEY, CDR2 SVGEGT. The V end lost 9 bases, the J end lost 1 base, and 10 bases lay between the germline ends.